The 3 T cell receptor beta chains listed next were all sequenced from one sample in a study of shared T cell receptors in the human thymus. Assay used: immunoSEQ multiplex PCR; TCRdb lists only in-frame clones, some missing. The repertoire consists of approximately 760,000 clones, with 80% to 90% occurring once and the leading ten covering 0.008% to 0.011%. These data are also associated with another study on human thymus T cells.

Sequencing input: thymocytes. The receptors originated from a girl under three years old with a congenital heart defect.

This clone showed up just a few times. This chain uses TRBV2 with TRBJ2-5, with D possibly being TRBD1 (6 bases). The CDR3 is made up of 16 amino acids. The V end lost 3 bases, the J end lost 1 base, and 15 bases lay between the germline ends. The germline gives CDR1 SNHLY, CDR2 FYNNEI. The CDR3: CASSDWDTTFQETQYF. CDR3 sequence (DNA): TGTGCCAGCAGTGATTGGGACACCACGTTCCAAGAGACCCAGTACTTC.

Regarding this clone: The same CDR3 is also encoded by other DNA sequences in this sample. Written as DNA, the CDR3 is TGCAGTGCTAGCGGAGGCTACGGCTACACCTTC. The encoded protein is CSASGGYGYTF. The J gene is TRBJ1-2, the V gene TRBV20-1, with D uncertain. Germline loops: CDR1 DFQATT, CDR2 SNEGSKA (reference sequence). The CDR3 length is 11 residues. V shed 3 bases and J shed 8 bases, with 10 bases lying between them.

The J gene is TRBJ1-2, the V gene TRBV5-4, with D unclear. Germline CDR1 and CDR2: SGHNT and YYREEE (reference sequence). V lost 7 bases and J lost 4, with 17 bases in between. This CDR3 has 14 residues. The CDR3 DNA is TGTGCCAGCTGGCGGGAGGGAGGATCCTATGGCTACACCTTC. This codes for CASWREGGSYGYTF.